Shown below are 16 T cell receptor beta chains from a single sample sequenced in a study of blood T cell repertoires in COVID-19. This table comes from immunoSEQ multiplex PCR, and its TCRdb copy is limited to in-frame clones, with some not included. Here the sample spans roughly 80,000 clones, roughly four fifths being singletons. What was sequenced was peripheral blood. The receptors were gathered from a human donor in a cohort sampled during active COVID-19.

The gene calls are TRBV13 and TRBJ2-1; TRBD2 matches at 10 bases. CDR3 length: 15 amino acids. The J segment lost 15 bases and the V segment lost 0 bases, leaving 11 bases of the junction unmatched. The germline V gene has CDR1 PRHDT and CDR2 FYEKMQ (reference sequence). The CDR3: CASSLGSSGGLRPFF. CDR3 DNA: TGTGCCAGCAGCTTAGGGTCTAGCGGGGGCCTAAGGCCGTTCTTC.

The J gene is TRBJ2-5, the V gene TRBV28, with 10 bases matching TRBD1. The CDR3 has 18 amino acids. J lost 1 base, V lost 2 bases, and 10 bases had no gene match. Germline assignment: CDR1 MDHEN and CDR2 SYDVKM. CDR3 bases: TGTGCCAGCAGTTTACCGCCCGGACAGGGGGGGGTCCAAGAGACCCAGTACTTC. It codes for CASSLPPGQGGVQETQYF.

The chain links TRBV2 to TRBJ2-5, with TRBD1 identical over 9 bases. Germline V gene data show CDR1 as SNHLY and CDR2 as FYNNEI. V shed 6 bases and J 1 base; nucleotides not matched to a gene: 6. The CDR3 length is 15 residues. CDR3 residues: CASRLTGGGQETQYF. CDR3 nucleotides: TGTGCCAGCAGGCTGACAGGGGGTGGCCAAGAGACCCAGTACTTC.

J is TRBJ2-1 and V is TRBV18; 12 positions agree with TRBD2. The CDR3 extends over 18 amino acids. The V gene's germline CDR1 is KGHSH and CDR2 LQKENI. The J segment lost 0 bases and the V segment lost 6 bases, leaving 9 bases of the junction unmatched. The CDR3 region is CASSPTSGGTLSYNEQFF. The CDR3, as DNA: TGTGCCAGCTCGCCTACTAGCGGGGGGACCCTCTCCTACAATGAGCAGTTCTTC.

V is TRBV19 and J is TRBJ2-1; no clear D gene. The CDR3 is 15 amino acids. Trimming removed 2 bases from V and 0 bases from J, with 8 bases in between. Germline V lookup: CDR1 LNHDA, CDR2 SQIVND (reference sequence). DNA for the CDR3: TGTGCCAGTAGTATATTGGAGAGCTCCTACAATGAGCAGTTCTTC. Its protein is CASSILESSYNEQFF.

CDR3 DNA: TGTGCCAGCAGCTTACGTGCGGGAGGTGATGGGCCCGGGGAGCTGTTTTTT. Amino acids: CASSLRAGGDGPGELFF. The J gene is TRBJ2-2, the V gene TRBV7-6; TRBD2 matches 8 bases. Germline assignment: CDR1 SGHVS and CDR2 FNYEAQ. The trim removed 2 bases at V and 6 bases at J, leaving 11 bases unmatched. The CDR3 length is 17 residues.

The rearrangement uses TRBV7-8 and TRBJ1-2, with D unresolved. V shed 6 bases and J shed 8 bases, with 16 bases lying between them. The germline V gene has CDR1 SGHVS and CDR2 FQNEAQ. The CDR3 spans 13 residues. The CDR3 nucleotides are TGTGCCAGCAGGACCGGATTGACCGGGGGCTACACCTTC. This sequence encodes CASRTGLTGGYTF. Combining the CDR3 with reference TRBV7-8 and TRBJ1-2 gives the whole variable domain GAGVSQSPRYKVAKRGQDVALRCDPISGHVSLFWYQQALGQGPEFLTYFQNEAQLDKSGLPSDRFFAERPEGSVSTLKIQRTQQEDSAVYLCASRTGLTGGYTFGSGTRLTVV.

The chain links TRBV30 to TRBJ2-7; 10 nucleotides align to TRBD1. CDR3 size: 14 residues. J was trimmed by 8 bases and V by 4 bases; bases with no gene match: 11. The V gene's germline CDR1 is GTSNPN and CDR2 SVGIG (reference sequence). CDR3 region: CAWTSRDRGSQQYF. CDR3 nucleotide sequence: TGTGCCTGGACCTCCCGGGACAGGGGCTCTCAGCAGTACTTC.

The chain employs TRBV28 and TRBJ1-5; D is unresolved. The V gene lost 3 bases and the J gene lost 9 bases, with 15 bases spanning the gap. The length of the CDR3 is 14 residues. CDR1 is MDHEN, CDR2 SYDVKM, per germline. The CDR3 DNA sequence: TGTGCCAGCAGTTTTGGGGAGCCCTCGGTGCCCCAGCATTTT. This sequence encodes CASSFGEPSVPQHF.

The chain joins TRBV7-9 to TRBJ2-7, with TRBD2 as a possible D gene (6 bases). From germline, CDR1 is SEHNR and CDR2 FQNEAQ (reference sequence). The CDR3 is 14 residues long. The V gene lost 1 base and the J gene lost 3 bases, with 10 bases spanning the gap. CDR3 amino acids: CASSLVGGFYEQYF. CDR3 coding DNA: TGTGCCAGCAGCTTAGTGGGGGGATTCTACGAGCAGTACTTC.

The gene calls are TRBV7-8 and TRBJ2-3, with D tentatively TRBD1 (6 bases). Deletions cut 3 bases from V and 0 bases from J, with 7 bases between. Germline CDR1 SGHVS, CDR2 FQNEAQ. The CDR3 has 14 residues. The CDR3 region is CASSFTGSTDTQYF. The CDR3 region has the DNA TGTGCCAGCAGCTTCACAGGGAGCACAGATACGCAGTATTTT. Full variable domain (missing parts from reference TRBV7-8 and TRBJ2-3): GAGVSQSPRYKVAKRGQDVALRCDPISGHVSLFWYQQALGQGPEFLTYFQNEAQLDKSGLPSDRFFAERPEGSVSTLKIQRTQQEDSAVYLCASSFTGSTDTQYFGPGTRLTVL.

V and J are TRBV7-8 and TRBJ2-3; TRBD1 is a possible D gene (6 bases). V dropped 6 bases and J dropped 2 bases, with 18 bases sitting between them. Germline CDR1 is SGHVS and CDR2 is FQNEAQ. The CDR3 contains 16 residues. The CDR3 DNA reads TGTGCCAGCAGTTACCTAGGACAGCCCGCCACAGATACGCAGTATTTT. Protein product: CASSYLGQPATDTQYF.

V gene TRBV5-1 combines with J gene TRBJ2-1; 14 bases map to TRBD2. The J segment lost 7 bases and the V segment lost 4 bases, leaving 7 bases of the junction unmatched. CDR1 is SGHRS and CDR2 is YFSETQ in the germline V gene. This CDR3 is 16 amino acids long. CDR3 region: CASSRLAGGRDNEQFF. The DNA of the CDR3 is TGCGCCAGCAGCAGACTAGCGGGGGGGCGTGATAATGAGCAGTTCTTC.

This sequence joins TRBV6-5 and TRBJ2-3, with TRBD2 as a possible D gene (6 bases). The CDR3 runs 14 residues. V was cut by 6 bases and J by 4 bases, with 14 bases left in between. Germline values: CDR1 MNHEY, CDR2 SVGAGI. Here the CDR3 reads CASSQGGFPDTQYF. The CDR3 nucleotides read TGTGCCAGCAGCCAAGGAGGGTTTCCAGATACGCAGTATTTT.

The genes are TRBV4-1 and TRBJ2-1; no clear D. This CDR3 is 12 amino acids long. Germline V CDR1 and CDR2: MGHRA, YSYEKL. V lost 1 base and J lost 7, with 5 bases in between. The CDR3 spells CASSQGLNEQFF. DNA for the CDR3: TGCGCCAGCAGCCAAGGACTGAATGAGCAGTTCTTC.

This clone was counted a single time. V usage is TRBV2 and J usage is TRBJ1-5; D ambiguous. The CDR3 loop spans 11 amino acids. V was clipped by 4 bases and J by 8 bases, with 6 bases between them. Germline lookup yields CDR1 SNHLY and CDR2 FYNNEI. In DNA form, the CDR3 reads TGTGCCAGCAGTGGGCGGGAGCCCCAGCATTTT. It yields the protein CASSGREPQHF.